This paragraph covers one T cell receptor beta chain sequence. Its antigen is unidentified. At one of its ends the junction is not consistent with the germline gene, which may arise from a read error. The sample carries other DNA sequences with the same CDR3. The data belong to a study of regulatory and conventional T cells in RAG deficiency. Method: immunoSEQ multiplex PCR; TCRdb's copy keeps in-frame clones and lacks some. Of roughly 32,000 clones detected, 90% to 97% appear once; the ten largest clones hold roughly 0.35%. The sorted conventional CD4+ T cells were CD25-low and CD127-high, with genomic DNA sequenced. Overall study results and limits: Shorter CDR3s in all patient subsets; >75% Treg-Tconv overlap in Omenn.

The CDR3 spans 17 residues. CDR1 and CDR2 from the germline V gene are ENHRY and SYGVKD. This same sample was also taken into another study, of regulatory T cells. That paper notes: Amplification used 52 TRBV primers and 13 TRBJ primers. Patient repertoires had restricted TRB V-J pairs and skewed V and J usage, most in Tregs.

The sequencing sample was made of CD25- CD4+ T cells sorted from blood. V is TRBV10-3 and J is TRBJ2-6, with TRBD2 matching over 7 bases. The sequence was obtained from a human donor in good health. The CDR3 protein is CAISDFGGSSGANVLTF. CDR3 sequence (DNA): TGTGCCATCAGTGACTTCGGGGGGAGCTCTGGGGCCAACGTCTTGACTTTC.